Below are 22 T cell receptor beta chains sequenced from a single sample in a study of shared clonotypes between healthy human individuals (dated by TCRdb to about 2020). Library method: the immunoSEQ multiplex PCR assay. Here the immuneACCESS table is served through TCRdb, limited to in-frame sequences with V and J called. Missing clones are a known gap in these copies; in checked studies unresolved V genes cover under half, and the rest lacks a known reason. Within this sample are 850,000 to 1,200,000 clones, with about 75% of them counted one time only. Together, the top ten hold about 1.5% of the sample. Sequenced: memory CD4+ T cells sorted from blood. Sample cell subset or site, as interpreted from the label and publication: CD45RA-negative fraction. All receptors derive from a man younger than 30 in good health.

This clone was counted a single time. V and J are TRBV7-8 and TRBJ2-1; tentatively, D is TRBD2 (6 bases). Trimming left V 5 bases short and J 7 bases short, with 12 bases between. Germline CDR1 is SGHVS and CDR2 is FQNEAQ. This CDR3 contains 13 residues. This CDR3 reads CASSTRGGNEQFF. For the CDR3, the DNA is TGTGCCAGCAGCACTAGGGGAGGTAATGAGCAGTTCTTC.

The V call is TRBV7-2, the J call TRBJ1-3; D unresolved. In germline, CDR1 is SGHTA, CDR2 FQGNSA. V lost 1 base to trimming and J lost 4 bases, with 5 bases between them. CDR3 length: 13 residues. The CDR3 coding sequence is TGTGCCAGCAGCTTAGGTCACGGAAACACCATATATTTT. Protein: CASSLGHGNTIYF.

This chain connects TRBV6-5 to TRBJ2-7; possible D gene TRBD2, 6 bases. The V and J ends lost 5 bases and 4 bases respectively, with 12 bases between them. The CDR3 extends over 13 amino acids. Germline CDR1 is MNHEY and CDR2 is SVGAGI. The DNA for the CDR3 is TGTGCCAGCAGTCGGGAGACGAGATACGAGCAGTACTTC. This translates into CASSRETRYEQYF.

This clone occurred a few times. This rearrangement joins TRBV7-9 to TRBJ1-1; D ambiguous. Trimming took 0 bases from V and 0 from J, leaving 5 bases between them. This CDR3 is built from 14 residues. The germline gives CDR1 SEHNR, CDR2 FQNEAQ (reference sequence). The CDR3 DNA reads TGTGCCAGCAGCTTAGCGGTCGTGAACACTGAAGCTTTCTTT. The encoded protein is CASSLAVVNTEAFF.

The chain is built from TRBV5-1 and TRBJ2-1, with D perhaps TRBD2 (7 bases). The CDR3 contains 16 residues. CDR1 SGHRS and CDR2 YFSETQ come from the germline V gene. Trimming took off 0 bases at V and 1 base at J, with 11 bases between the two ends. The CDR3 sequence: CASSLVGGLSYNEQFF. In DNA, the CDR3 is TGCGCCAGCAGCTTGGTCGGGGGGCTGTCCTACAATGAGCAGTTCTTC.

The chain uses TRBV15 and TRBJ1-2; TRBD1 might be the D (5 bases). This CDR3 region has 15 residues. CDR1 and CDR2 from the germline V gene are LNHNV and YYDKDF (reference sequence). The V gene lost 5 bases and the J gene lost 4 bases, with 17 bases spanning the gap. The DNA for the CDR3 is TGTGCCACCAGCCGCCGGGACGCCACGCTCTATGGCTACACCTTC. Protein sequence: CATSRRDATLYGYTF.

CDR3 sequence (DNA): TGTGCCATCAGTGGAGGGACGCGGGAGACCCAGTACTTC. This codes for CAISGGTRETQYF. The chain joins TRBV10-3 to TRBJ2-5; D tentatively fits TRBD1 or TRBD2 (5 bases each). The CDR3 runs 13 residues. V was trimmed by 4 bases and J by 5 bases, leaving 11 bases between them. CDR1 ENHRY and CDR2 SYGVKD come from the germline V gene.

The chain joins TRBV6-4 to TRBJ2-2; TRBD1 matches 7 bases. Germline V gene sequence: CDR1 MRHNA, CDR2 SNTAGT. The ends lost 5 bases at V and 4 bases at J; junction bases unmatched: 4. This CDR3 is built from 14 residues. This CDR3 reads CASSRQGGTGELFF. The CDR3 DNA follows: TGTGCCAGCAGTAGACAGGGCGGCACCGGGGAGCTGTTTTTT.

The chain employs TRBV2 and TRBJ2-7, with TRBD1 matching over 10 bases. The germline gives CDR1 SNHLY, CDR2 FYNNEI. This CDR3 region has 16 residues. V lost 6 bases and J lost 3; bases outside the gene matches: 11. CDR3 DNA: TGTGCCAGCAGGGGACAGGGGAAGTGGATGGGCTACGAGCAGTACTTC. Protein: CASRGQGKWMGYEQYF.

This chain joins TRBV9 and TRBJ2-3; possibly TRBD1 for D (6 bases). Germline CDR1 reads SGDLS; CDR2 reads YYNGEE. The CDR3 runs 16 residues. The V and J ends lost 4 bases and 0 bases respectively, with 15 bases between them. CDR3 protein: CASSLTGTTSTDTQYF. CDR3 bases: TGTGCCAGCAGCCTAACCGGGACAACTAGCACAGATACGCAGTATTTT. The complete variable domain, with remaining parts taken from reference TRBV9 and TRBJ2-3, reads DSGVTQTPKHLITATGQRVTLRCSPRSGDLSVYWYQQSLDQGLQFLIQYYNGEERAKGNILERFSAQQFPDLHSELNLSSLELGDSALYFCASSLTGTTSTDTQYFGPGTRLTVL.

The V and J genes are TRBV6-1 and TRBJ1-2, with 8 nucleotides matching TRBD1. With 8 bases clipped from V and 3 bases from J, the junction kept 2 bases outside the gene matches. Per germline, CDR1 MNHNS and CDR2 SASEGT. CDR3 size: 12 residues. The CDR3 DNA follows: TGTGCCAGCGGGACAGGCTACTATGGCTACACCTTC. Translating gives CASGTGYYGYTF.

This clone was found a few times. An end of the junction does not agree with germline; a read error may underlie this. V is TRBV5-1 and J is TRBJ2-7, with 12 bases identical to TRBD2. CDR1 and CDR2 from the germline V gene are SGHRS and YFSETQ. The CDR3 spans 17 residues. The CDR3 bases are TGCGCCAGCAGCCCAGGACTAGCGGGAAGCAACCTCTACGGGCAGTACTTC. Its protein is CASSPGLAGSNLYGQYF.

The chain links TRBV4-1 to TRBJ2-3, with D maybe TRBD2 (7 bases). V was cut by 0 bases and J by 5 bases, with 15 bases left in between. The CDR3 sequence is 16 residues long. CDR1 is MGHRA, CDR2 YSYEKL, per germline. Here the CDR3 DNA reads TGCGCCAGCAGCCAAGAGGGGGGGGCGGGGATAGATACGCAGTATTTT. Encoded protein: CASSQEGGAGIDTQYF.

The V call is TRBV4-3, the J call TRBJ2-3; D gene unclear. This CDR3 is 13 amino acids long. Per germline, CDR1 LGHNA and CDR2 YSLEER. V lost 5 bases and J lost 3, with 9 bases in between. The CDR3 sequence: CASSSVRTDTQYF. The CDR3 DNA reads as TGCGCCAGCAGCAGCGTCAGGACAGATACGCAGTATTTT.

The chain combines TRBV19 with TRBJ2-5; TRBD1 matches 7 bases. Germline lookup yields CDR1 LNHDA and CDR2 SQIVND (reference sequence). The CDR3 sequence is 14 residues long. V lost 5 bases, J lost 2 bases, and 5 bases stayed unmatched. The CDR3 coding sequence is TGTGCCAGTAGTGGGGGACAGCCTCAAGAGACCCAGTACTTC. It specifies CASSGGQPQETQYF.

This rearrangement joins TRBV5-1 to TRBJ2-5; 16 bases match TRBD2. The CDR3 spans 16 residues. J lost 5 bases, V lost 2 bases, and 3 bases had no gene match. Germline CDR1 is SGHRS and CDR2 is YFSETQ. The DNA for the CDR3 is TGCGCCAGCAGCTTCGGGACTAGCGGGGGGGTCGAGACCCAGTACTTC. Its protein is CASSFGTSGGVETQYF.

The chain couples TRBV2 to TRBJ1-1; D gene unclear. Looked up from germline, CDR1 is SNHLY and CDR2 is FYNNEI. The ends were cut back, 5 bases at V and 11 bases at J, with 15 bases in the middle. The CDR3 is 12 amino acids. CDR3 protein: CASSTGSSWAFF. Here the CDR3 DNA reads TGTGCCAGCAGTACCGGGTCCTCTTGGGCTTTCTTT.

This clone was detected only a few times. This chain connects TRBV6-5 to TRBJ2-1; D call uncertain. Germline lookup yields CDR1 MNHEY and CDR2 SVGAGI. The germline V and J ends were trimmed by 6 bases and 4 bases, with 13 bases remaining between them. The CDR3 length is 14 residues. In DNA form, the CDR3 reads TGTGCCAGCAGGCCCCGGGCCGCATACAATGAGCAGTTCTTC. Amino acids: CASRPRAAYNEQFF.

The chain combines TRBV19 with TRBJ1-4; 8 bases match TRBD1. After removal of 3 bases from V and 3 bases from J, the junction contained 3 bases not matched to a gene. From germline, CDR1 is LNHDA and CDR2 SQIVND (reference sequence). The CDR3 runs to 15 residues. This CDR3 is CASSIQGAANEKLFF. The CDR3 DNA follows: TGTGCCAGTAGTATCCAGGGGGCGGCTAATGAAAAACTGTTTTTT.

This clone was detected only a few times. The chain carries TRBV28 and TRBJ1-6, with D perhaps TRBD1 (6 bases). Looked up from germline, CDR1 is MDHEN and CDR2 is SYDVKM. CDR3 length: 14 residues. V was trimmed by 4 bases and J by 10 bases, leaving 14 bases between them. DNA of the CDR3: TGTGCCAGCAGTTCCCGGGACCAGGGGTCACCCCTCCACTTT. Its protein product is CASSSRDQGSPLHF.

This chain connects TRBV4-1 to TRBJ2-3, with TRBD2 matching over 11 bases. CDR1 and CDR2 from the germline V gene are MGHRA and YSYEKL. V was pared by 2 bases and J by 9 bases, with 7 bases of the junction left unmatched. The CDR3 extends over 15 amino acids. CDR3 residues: CASSQLVAGGPTQYF. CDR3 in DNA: TGCGCCAGCAGCCAATTGGTAGCGGGGGGGCCGACGCAGTATTTT.

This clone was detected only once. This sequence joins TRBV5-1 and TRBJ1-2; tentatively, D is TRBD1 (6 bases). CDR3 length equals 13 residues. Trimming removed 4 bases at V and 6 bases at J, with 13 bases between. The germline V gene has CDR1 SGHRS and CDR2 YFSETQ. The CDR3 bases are TGCGCCAGCAGCGTCGAGAACAGGGATGGCTACACCTTC. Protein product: CASSVENRDGYTF.